The 16 T cell receptor beta chains below were found in one sample sequenced in a study of CD8 T cells in Susac syndrome (dated by TCRdb to 2018 to 2020). The library was obtained by the immunoSEQ multiplex PCR assay. RNA was extracted using the RNeasy kit, and roughly 0.45 to 1 microgram was reverse transcribed with random hexamers. TCRdb cleaned the public reads at Q25 with fastp, built clones with MiXCR and kept in-frame beta chains. Each entry is one CDR3 protein sequence, shown with its most common DNA and genes. The sample profile shows tens of thousands of distinct CDR3 sequences; 85% to 95% of them were found once. The top ten clones comprise less than 0.3% of the sample. Material for sequencing was CD8+ T cells from PBMCs. The receptor set was obtained from a human donor in good health.

The rearrangement links TRBV7-9 to TRBJ2-7; TRBD2 agrees at 7 bases. The CDR3 is made up of 12 amino acids. With 10 bases clipped from V and 0 bases from J, the junction kept 3 bases outside the gene matches. The germline gives CDR1 SEHNR, CDR2 FQNEAQ (reference sequence). CDR3 DNA sequence: TGTGCCATCATAGCGGGCTCCTACGAGCAGTACTTC. It codes for CAIIAGSYEQYF.

The genes are TRBV25-1 and TRBJ2-3; D may be TRBD1 or TRBD2 (5 bases each). This CDR3 contains 14 residues. V was pared by 7 bases and J by 4 bases, with 15 bases between. Germline V gene sequence: CDR1 MGHDK, CDR2 SYGVNS. This CDR3 is CASTRGGPPDTQYF. CDR3 sequence (DNA): TGTGCCAGCACTCGTGGGGGTCCCCCAGATACGCAGTATTTT.

The CDR3 nucleotides are TGCGCCAGCAGCCAAGAAGCGGGGCAGGGGCAAGAGACCCAGTACTTC. Its translation: CASSQEAGQGQETQYF. The chain couples TRBV4-1 to TRBJ2-5; a weak D match, TRBD2 (7 bases). CDR1 and CDR2 from the germline V gene are MGHRA and YSYEKL. The V end lost 0 bases, the J end lost 2 bases, and 13 bases lay between the germline ends. CDR3 length equals 16 residues.

The DNA for the CDR3 is TGTGCCAGCAGCAAACAGGGGGGAAGCAATCAGCCCCAGCATTTT. The encoded protein is CASSKQGGSNQPQHF. The gene calls are TRBV6-5 and TRBJ1-5; 8 nucleotides align to TRBD1. The CDR3 is made up of 15 amino acids. The germline gives CDR1 MNHEY, CDR2 SVGAGI. Germline trimming cut 6 bases from V and 1 base from J; bases unmatched to any gene: 5.

The chain has TRBV7-9 and TRBJ1-2, with a weak D call TRBD1 (5 bases). The V gene's germline CDR1 is SEHNR and CDR2 FQNEAQ (reference sequence). The CDR3 length is 13 residues. The V and J ends lost 5 bases and 3 bases respectively, with 10 bases between them. The CDR3 DNA is TGTGCCAGCAGCCCCAGGGCGGACTATGGCTACACCTTC. It yields the protein CASSPRADYGYTF. The whole variable domain, remainder taken from reference TRBV7-9 and TRBJ1-2, is DTGVSQNPRHKITKRGQNVTFRCDPISEHNRLYWYRQTLGQGPEFLTYFQNEAQLEKSRLLSDRFSAERPKGSFSTLEIQRTEQGDSAMYLCASSPRADYGYTFGSGTRLTVV.

This chain connects TRBV3-1 to TRBJ1-3, with D unclear. The CDR3 spans 15 residues. Trimming stripped 0 bases from V and 1 base from J, with 7 bases between. CDR1 and CDR2 (germline): LGHDT, YNNKEL (reference sequence). CDR3 in amino acids: CASSQDRGSGNTIYF. The CDR3 nucleotides read TGTGCCAGCAGCCAAGATCGGGGTTCTGGAAACACCATATATTTT.

The CDR3 bases are TGCGCCAGCAGCCAAGTGACAGGGACTGGCTACACCTTC. Protein sequence: CASSQVTGTGYTF. The J gene is TRBJ1-2, the V gene TRBV4-3; 7 bases map to TRBD1. Germline V gene sequence: CDR1 LGHNA, CDR2 YSLEER. The CDR3 consists of 13 residues. J gave up 7 bases and V 1 base, and 3 bases lay outside the gene matches.

The gene calls are TRBV25-1 and TRBJ1-4, with D perhaps TRBD1 (5 bases). Trimming removed 9 bases at V and 8 bases at J, with 22 bases between. From germline, CDR1 is MGHDK and CDR2 SYGVNS. This CDR3 region has 15 residues. CDR3 sequence (DNA): TGTGCCAGTAGTAAAGGGACGGCCATATGGGAAAAACTGTTTTTT. It yields the protein CASSKGTAIWEKLFF.

V usage is TRBV9 and J usage is TRBJ1-2; 10 bases map to TRBD1. Losses at the gene ends were 5 bases for V and 1 base for J; bases not matched to a gene: 8. CDR1 and CDR2 from the germline V gene are SGDLS and YYNGEE. There are 16 residues in the CDR3. CDR3 protein: CASSITGTGDNYGYTF. Here the CDR3 DNA reads TGTGCCAGCAGTATCACAGGGACAGGGGATAACTATGGCTACACCTTC.

The genes are TRBV10-3 and TRBJ2-4, with a tentative D call TRBD1 (6 bases). The V end was cut by 4 bases, the J end by 0 bases, with 13 bases between. The germline V gene has CDR1 ENHRY and CDR2 SYGVKD. The CDR3 runs 16 residues. The CDR3 region has the DNA TGTGCCATCAGTGTCCAGGGGTCCCTAGCCAAAAACATTCAGTACTTC. Protein: CAISVQGSLAKNIQYF.

Here the CDR3 DNA reads TGTGCCCGGAGGGGCAGCACCGGGGAGCTGTTTTTT. This translates into CARRGSTGELFF. The chain carries TRBV7-8 and TRBJ2-2; possibly TRBD2 for D (6 bases). The CDR3 is 12 residues long. Germline values: CDR1 SGHVS, CDR2 FQNEAQ. Trimming stripped 11 bases from V and 4 bases from J, with 11 bases between. Complete variable domain (other parts from reference TRBV7-8 and TRBJ2-2): GAGVSQSPRYKVAKRGQDVALRCDPISGHVSLFWYQQALGQGPEFLTYFQNEAQLDKSGLPSDRFFAERPEGSVSTLKIQRTQQEDSAVYLCARRGSTGELFFGEGSRLTVL.

The rearrangement links TRBV4-1 to TRBJ1-2, with 10 positions matching TRBD1. CDR3 length: 14 residues. Germline V CDR1 and CDR2: MGHRA, YSYEKL. V dropped 1 base and J dropped 8; count of bases not matched to a gene: 4. The CDR3 DNA is TGCGCCAGCAGCCAAGTCGGGACAGGGGAAGGCTACACCTTC. Translation: CASSQVGTGEGYTF.

The chain combines TRBV25-1 with TRBJ2-6, with a weak D call TRBD1 (6 bases). Trimming took 3 bases from V and 4 from J, leaving 16 bases between them. The CDR3 runs to 17 residues. From germline, CDR1 is MGHDK and CDR2 SYGVNS. The CDR3 region is CASSEDTPGAGANVLTF. In DNA, the CDR3 is TGTGCCAGCAGTGAGGACACCCCAGGGGCCGGGGCCAACGTCCTGACTTTC.

This chain connects TRBV9 to TRBJ1-5, with no clear D. V was cut by 0 bases and J by 5 bases, with 12 bases left in between. Per germline, CDR1 SGDLS and CDR2 YYNGEE. The CDR3 spans 15 residues. The CDR3 DNA reads as TGTGCCAGCAGCGTAGCTGGCCGGTGGGATCAGCCCCAGCATTTT. As protein: CASSVAGRWDQPQHF.

The rearrangement uses TRBV4-3 and TRBJ2-7; D perhaps matches TRBD1 (6 bases). Trimming shortened V by 0 bases and J by 4 bases, and 10 bases separated the two germline ends. CDR1 and CDR2 from the germline V gene are LGHNA and YSLEER. The CDR3 sequence is 14 residues long. The CDR3 DNA is TGCGCCAGCAGCCAAGAAAGGGGGACATACGAGCAGTACTTC. It codes for CASSQERGTYEQYF.

The chain uses TRBV3-1 and TRBJ2-5, with D perhaps matching TRBD1 or TRBD2 (5 bases each). The V gene lost 4 bases and the J gene lost 5 bases, with 11 bases spanning the gap. From germline, CDR1 is LGHDT and CDR2 YNNKEL (reference sequence). This CDR3 comprises 13 residues. The CDR3 sequence is CASSPEGRETQYF. The CDR3 region has the DNA TGTGCCAGCAGCCCCGAGGGGCGTGAGACCCAGTACTTC.